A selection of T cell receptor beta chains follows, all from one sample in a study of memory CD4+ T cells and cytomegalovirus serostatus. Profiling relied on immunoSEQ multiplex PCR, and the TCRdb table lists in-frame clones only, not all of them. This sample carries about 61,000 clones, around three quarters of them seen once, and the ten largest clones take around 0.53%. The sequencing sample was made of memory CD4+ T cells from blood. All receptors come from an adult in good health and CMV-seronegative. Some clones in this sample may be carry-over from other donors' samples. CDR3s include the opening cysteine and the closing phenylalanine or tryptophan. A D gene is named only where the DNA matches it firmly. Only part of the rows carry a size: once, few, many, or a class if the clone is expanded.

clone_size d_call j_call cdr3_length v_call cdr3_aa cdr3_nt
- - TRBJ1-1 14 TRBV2 CASRERGAPTEAFF TGTGCCAGCAGGGAGCGGGGGGCGCCCACTGAAGCTTTCTTT
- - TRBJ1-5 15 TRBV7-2 CASSPWTASNQPQHF TGTGCCAGCAGCCCCTGGACAGCTAGCAATCAGCCCCAGCATTTT
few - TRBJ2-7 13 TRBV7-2 CASSLAVAHEQYF TGTGCCAGCAGCTTAGCGGTAGCCCACGAGCAGTACTTC
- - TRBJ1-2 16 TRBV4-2 CASSQAQGTPNYGYTF TGTGCCAGCAGCCAAGCACAGGGCACCCCCAACTATGGCTACACCTTC
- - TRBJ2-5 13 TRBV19 CASSFSPQETQYF TGTGCCAGTAGTTTTTCTCCCCAAGAGACCCAGTACTTC
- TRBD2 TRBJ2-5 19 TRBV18 CASSPNPPGLAGARETQYF TGTGCCAGCTCCCCCAACCCGCCCGGACTAGCGGGAGCGAGAGAGACCCAGTACTTC
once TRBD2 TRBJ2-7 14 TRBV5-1 CASSIGAGTYEQYF TGCGCCAGCAGCATTGGAGCGGGAACCTACGAGCAGTACTTC
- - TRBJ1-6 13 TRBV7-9 CASGSRENSPLHF TGTGCCAGCGGCAGCAGGGAAAATTCACCCCTCCACTTT
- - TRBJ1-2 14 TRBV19 CASSNRGPNYGYTF TGTGCCAGTAGTAATCGAGGGCCCAACTATGGCTACACCTTC
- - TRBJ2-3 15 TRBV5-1 CASSQLGASTDTQYF TGCGCCAGCAGCCAGCTGGGGGCTAGCACAGATACGCAGTATTTT
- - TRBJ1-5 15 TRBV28 CASSLPTGDNQPQHF TGTGCCAGCAGTTTACCTACAGGTGACAATCAGCCCCAGCATTTT
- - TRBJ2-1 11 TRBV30 CAWTGGNEQFF TGTGCCTGGACGGGCGGGAATGAGCAGTTCTTC
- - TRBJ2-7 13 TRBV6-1 CASSENSVYEQYF TGTGCCAGCAGTGAGAACAGCGTTTACGAGCAGTACTTC
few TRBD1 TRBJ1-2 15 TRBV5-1 CASNTGELTNYGYTF TGCGCCAGCAATACAGGGGAACTCACTAACTATGGCTACACCTTC
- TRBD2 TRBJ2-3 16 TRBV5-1 CASSSGTSASTDTQYF TGCGCCAGCAGCTCGGGGACTAGCGCAAGCACAGATACGCAGTATTTT
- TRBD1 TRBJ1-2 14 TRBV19 CASRETGGTYGYTF TGTGCCAGTAGAGAGACAGGGGGTACCTATGGCTACACCTTC
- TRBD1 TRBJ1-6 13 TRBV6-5 CASRGQGDSPLHF TGTGCCAGCAGGGGACAGGGAGATTCACCCCTCCACTTT
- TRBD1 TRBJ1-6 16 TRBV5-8 CASSLVGTGGYSPLHF TGTGCCAGCAGCTTGGTTGGGACAGGGGGTTATTCACCCCTCCACTTT
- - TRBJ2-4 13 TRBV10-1 CASSDDRRGIQYF TGCGCCAGCAGTGACGACCGGAGGGGCATTCAGTACTTC
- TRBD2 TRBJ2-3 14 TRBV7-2 CASGIAGGPDTQYF TGTGCCAGCGGTATAGCGGGAGGCCCAGATACGCAGTATTTT
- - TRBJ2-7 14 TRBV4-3 CASSQGGNSYEQYF TGCGCCAGCAGCCAAGGCGGGAACTCCTACGAGCAGTACTTC
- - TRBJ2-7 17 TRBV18 CASSPNGGNGAAYEQYF TGTGCCAGCTCACCAAACGGGGGAAACGGGGCCGCCTACGAGCAGTACTTC
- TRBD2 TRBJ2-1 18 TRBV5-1 CASSSLGLAGGGVNEQFF TGCGCCAGCAGCTCACTCGGACTAGCGGGGGGCGGAGTTAATGAGCAGTTCTTC